The sequence of this T cell receptor (beta chain) was determined in a study of PD-1 blockade in classical Hodgkin lymphoma. Broader study findings: Reasons behind the repertoire differences stay unclear, perhaps disease activity or earlier therapy.

The germline V and J ends were trimmed by 3 bases and 2 bases, with 3 bases remaining between them. CDR3 length equals 12 residues. The V gene's germline CDR1 is KGHSH and CDR2 LQKENI. Data came from immunoSEQ multiplex PCR; TCRdb stores just in-frame clones and leaves some out. Among roughly 48,000 clones listed, around 86% were seen once. In regard to this clone: No antigen is known for it.

Time point given: cycle 4 day 1 (C4D1), after less than 7 weeks of nivolumab. All patients experienced relapse after autologous stem cell transplantation, and brentuximab vedotin exposure was variable. This TCR was sampled from a human donor with classical Hodgkin lymphoma. The rearrangement joins TRBV18 to TRBJ2-3; the D is unclear. The specimen comprised peripheral blood mononuclear cells (PBMCs), sampled before the fourth cycle of nivolumab. The CDR3 sequence: CASSPDTDTQYF. The DNA of the CDR3 is TGTGCCAGCTCACCGGACACAGATACGCAGTATTTT. The full variable domain, with the rest looked up from reference TRBV18 and TRBJ2-3, is NAGVMQNPRHLVRRRGQEARLRCSPMKGHSHVYWYRQLPEEGLKFMVYLQKENIIDESGMPKERFSAEFPKEGPSILRIQQVVRGDSAAYFCASSPDTDTQYFGPGTRLTVL.